These 30 T cell receptor beta chains originate from one sample sequenced in a study of cytomegalovirus exposure and HLA in healthy donors (dated by TCRdb to 2016 to 2017). The method behind the library was the immunoSEQ multiplex PCR assay. For the multiplex PCR, a mixture combining 60 forward primers for TCR Vbeta segments and 13 reverse primers for TCR Jbeta segments was used. The immuneACCESS repertoire file appears here via TCRdb, limited to in-frame rearrangements. These files lack a portion of the clones; in checked studies, under half of the deficit traces to unresolved V genes, and the cause of the others is not known. In this sample the table shows approximately 150,000 clones, roughly 79% of which occur a single time. Roughly 1.5% of the sample goes to the ten largest clones. Sequencing used PBMCs. These receptors were collected from a middle-aged man in good health and CMV-seronegative.

The chain has TRBV28 and TRBJ2-7, with D maybe TRBD1 (6 bases). With 8 bases removed from V and 3 bases from J, the gap between germline ends came to 17 bases. This CDR3 comprises 14 residues. Germline CDR1 is MDHEN and CDR2 is SYDVKM. CDR3 in amino acids: CASSQRTALYEQYV. The CDR3 DNA sequence: TGTGCCAGCTCCCAACGGACAGCACTCTACGAGCAGTACGTC.

The genes are TRBV11-3 and TRBJ1-1; D not certain. Trimming removed 6 bases from V and 1 base from J, with 9 bases in between. Looked up from germline, CDR1 is SGHNT and CDR2 is YENEEA. This CDR3 has 13 residues. The CDR3 spells CASSTGWNTEAFF. In nucleotides, the CDR3 is TGTGCCAGCAGTACCGGGTGGAACACTGAAGCTTTCTTT. The variable domain in full, completed from reference TRBV11-3 and TRBJ1-1, reads EAGVVQSPRYKIIEKKQPVAFWCNPISGHNTLYWYLQNLGQGPELLIRYENEEAVDDSQLPKDRFSAERLKGVDSTLKIQPAELGDSAVYLCASSTGWNTEAFFGQGTRLTVV.

The chain is built from TRBV27 and TRBJ1-3, with 8 bases lining up with TRBD1. This CDR3 region has 15 residues. Trimming cost V 5 bases and J 2 bases; bases outside gene matches: 5. Germline V gene lookup returns CDR1 MNHEY and CDR2 SMNVEV (reference sequence). The CDR3 coding sequence is TGTGCCAGCAGTCCCCAGGGGGCGGCTGGAAACACCATATATTTT. Its protein is CASSPQGAAGNTIYF.

V gene TRBV28 combines with J gene TRBJ1-5, with D perhaps matching TRBD1 (6 bases). In germline, CDR1 is MDHEN, CDR2 SYDVKM. The CDR3 consists of 16 residues. V lost 5 bases to trimming and J lost 0 bases, with 14 bases between them. The CDR3, as DNA: TGTGCCAGCAGTGAGACAGACAGGTTTAGCAATCAGCCCCAGCATTTT. It is translated as CASSETDRFSNQPQHF. Together with reference TRBV28 and TRBJ1-5, the CDR3 gives the full variable domain: DVKVTQSSRYLVKRTGEKVFLECVQDMDHENMFWYRQDPGLGLRLIYFSYDVKMKEKGDIPEGYSVSREKKERFSLILESASTNQTSMYLCASSETDRFSNQPQHFGDGTRLSIL.

V and J are TRBV5-1 and TRBJ1-4, with TRBD1 as a possible D gene (6 bases). The V end was cut by 4 bases, the J end by 4 bases, with 11 bases between. CDR3 size: 14 residues. Germline CDR1 SGHRS, CDR2 YFSETQ. DNA of the CDR3: TGCGCCAGCAGCAACCCAGGGGATAATGAAAAACTGTTTTTT. Translated, it gives CASSNPGDNEKLFF.

About this clone itself: Other DNA sequences in this specimen translate into the identical CDR3. The J gene is TRBJ2-3, the V gene TRBV30, with TRBD2 matching over 8 bases. CDR3 length: 14 amino acids. The V gene's germline CDR1 is GTSNPN and CDR2 SVGIG (reference sequence). With 3 bases clipped from V and 5 bases from J, the junction kept 7 bases outside the gene matches. This CDR3 is CAWSSSGRGDTQYF. The CDR3 DNA reads as TGTGCCTGGAGCTCCAGCGGGAGAGGAGATACGCAGTATTTT.

In its sample, this clone was seen a few times. CDR3 in DNA: TGTGCCAGTAGTAACCCCCGAACCAGGCTAGCCGATACGCAGTATTTT. Translation: CASSNPRTRLADTQYF. The J gene is TRBJ2-3, the V gene TRBV19, with D perhaps matching TRBD2 (5 bases). With 4 bases removed from V and 6 bases from J, the gap between germline ends came to 20 bases. Germline CDR1 and CDR2: LNHDA and SQIVND (reference sequence). There are 16 residues in the CDR3.

This clone was picked up one time. This chain joins TRBV28 and TRBJ2-7, with a weak D call TRBD2 (5 bases). This CDR3 is built from 13 residues. Germline V gives CDR1 MDHEN, CDR2 SYDVKM. The V end lost 2 bases, the J end lost 3 bases, and 8 bases lay between the germline ends. Written as DNA, the CDR3 is TGTGCCAGCAGTTTAGAGGGATTCTACGAGCAGTACTTC. Translated, it gives CASSLEGFYEQYF.

This clone was seen a single time. V usage is TRBV5-8 and J usage is TRBJ2-6; perhaps TRBD2 as D (5 bases). Germline assignment: CDR1 SGHTS and CDR2 YDEGEE. The length of the CDR3 is 15 residues. Trimming took off 4 bases at V and 4 bases at J, with 12 bases between the two ends. The CDR3 coding sequence is TGTGCCAGCAGCATCGAGGGTTCCGGGGCCAACGTCCTGACTTTC. This sequence encodes CASSIEGSGANVLTF.

The count of this clone is one. The chain combines TRBV27 with TRBJ1-2; 10 nucleotides agree with TRBD1. Germline V gene data show CDR1 as MNHEY and CDR2 as SMNVEV (reference sequence). The CDR3 contains 15 residues. Trimming at V came to 3 bases and at J to 5 bases, leaving 6 bases not matched to a gene. The CDR3 region is CASSFLGQGMYGYTF. In nucleotides, the CDR3 is TGTGCCAGCAGTTTTCTGGGACAGGGGATGTATGGCTACACCTTC.

The table lists this clone with a count of one. V is TRBV10-3 and J is TRBJ2-7, with D perhaps matching TRBD2 (6 bases). With 3 bases removed from V and 6 bases from J, the gap between germline ends came to 15 bases. The CDR3 loop spans 14 amino acids. The germline CDR1 and CDR2 sequences are ENHRY and SYGVKD. The CDR3 is CAISDHSLGGEQYF. CDR3 in DNA: TGTGCCATCAGTGACCACAGCCTCGGGGGCGAGCAGTACTTC.

Worth noting for this clone: An end of the junction does not agree with germline; a read error may underlie this. The CDR3 nucleotides are TGTTCCAGCAGTTTAGACCTTACAGATTATGGCTACACCTTC. Translated, it gives CSSSLDLTDYGYTF. This chain links TRBV7-9 with TRBJ1-2; D is unresolved. This CDR3 has 14 amino acids. Germline V CDR1 and CDR2: SEHNR, FQNEAQ (reference sequence).

J is TRBJ1-2 and V is TRBV6-5; TRBD1 matches at 10 bases. Trimming removed 6 bases from V and 12 bases from J; junction bases left unmatched: 10. Germline loops: CDR1 MNHEY, CDR2 SVGAGI. This CDR3 comprises 13 residues. For the CDR3, the DNA is TGTGCCAGCAGCTATTCGACAGGGGGCGGTGACACCTTC. Translating it yields CASSYSTGGGDTF.

Only one count was recorded for this clone. The gene calls are TRBV19 and TRBJ2-5; 9 nucleotides line up with TRBD1. With V trimmed by 7 bases and J by 4 bases, 19 bases remained unmatched. This CDR3 region has 18 residues. Germline CDR1 reads LNHDA; CDR2 reads SQIVND (reference sequence). CDR3 bases: TGTGCCAGTAACCCAAAACCCGACCGGGACAGGGTAGTAGAGACCCAGTACTTC. Translation gives CASNPKPDRDRVVETQYF.

J is TRBJ2-1 and V is TRBV2, with D possibly matching TRBD2 (5 bases). Germline lookup yields CDR1 SNHLY and CDR2 FYNNEI. This CDR3 region has 14 residues. Between the trimmed V and J ends, which lost 11 bases and 1 base, there was a span of 15 bases. CDR3 region: CAGALLASYNEQFF. The CDR3 DNA is TGTGCCGGAGCACTCCTAGCATCCTACAATGAGCAGTTCTTC.

The CDR3 spells CASSLSSGELFF. The CDR3 region has the DNA TGTGCCAGCAGCTTGAGTAGCGGGGAGCTGTTTTTT. The chain carries TRBV7-9 and TRBJ2-2; D not certain. This CDR3 comprises 12 residues. Trimming removed 3 bases from V and 7 bases from J, with 6 bases in between. The V gene's germline CDR1 is SEHNR and CDR2 FQNEAQ (reference sequence).

This clone has more than one count but fewer than ten. The chain links TRBV18 to TRBJ2-6, with D maybe TRBD2 (5 bases). V was pared by 2 bases and J by 0 bases, with 14 bases between. This CDR3 is 18 amino acids long. Germline V gene sequence: CDR1 KGHSH, CDR2 LQKENI. The CDR3 spells CASSPVPGRVSGANVLTF. In DNA, the CDR3 is TGTGCCAGCTCACCAGTGCCGGGGAGAGTCTCTGGGGCCAACGTCCTGACTTTC. The full variable domain, in which reference TRBV18 and TRBJ2-6 provide the parts outside the CDR3, is NAGVMQNPRHLVRRRGQEARLRCSPMKGHSHVYWYRQLPEEGLKFMVYLQKENIIDESGMPKERFSAEFPKEGPSILRIQQVVRGDSAAYFCASSPVPGRVSGANVLTFGAGSRLTVL.

This rearrangement joins TRBV5-1 to TRBJ2-4; 9 positions agree with TRBD1. Germline trimming cut 0 bases from V and 9 bases from J; bases unmatched to any gene: 10. CDR3 size: 16 residues. Germline V gene data show CDR1 as SGHRS and CDR2 as YFSETQ. In nucleotides, the CDR3 is TGCGCCAGCAGCTTGGAAGGACAGGGGTATGTTGGCATTCAGTACTTC. Protein sequence: CASSLEGQGYVGIQYF.

This clone was seen a single time. V gene TRBV11-2 combines with J gene TRBJ2-5; no reliable D call. Trimming took off 2 bases at V and 1 base at J, with 20 bases between the two ends. In germline, CDR1 is SGHAT, CDR2 FQNNGV. The CDR3 extends over 18 amino acids. This CDR3 reads CASSLYPPQAYPQETQYF. The CDR3 region has the DNA TGTGCCAGCAGCTTATACCCCCCGCAGGCGTACCCCCAAGAGACCCAGTACTTC.

This clone was observed a single time. This chain links TRBV7-9 with TRBJ2-7, with 9 bases aligning to TRBD1. The V gene's germline CDR1 is SEHNR and CDR2 FQNEAQ (reference sequence). There are 15 residues in the CDR3. The junction had 8 bases not matched to a gene; V was cut back by 3 bases and J by 5 bases. This chain's CDR3 is CASSFGTGREDEQYF. The DNA for the CDR3 is TGTGCCAGCAGCTTCGGGACAGGGAGAGAGGACGAGCAGTACTTC.

The V gene is TRBV28, the J gene TRBJ1-1; D remains unclear. Germline CDR1 MDHEN, CDR2 SYDVKM. This CDR3 has 16 amino acids. Trimming shortened V by 3 bases and J by 1 base, and 15 bases separated the two germline ends. In DNA, the CDR3 is TGTGCCAGCAGTTTGGGGAGTTTCCGTCGGAACACTGAAGCTTTCTTT. Amino acid sequence: CASSLGSFRRNTEAFF.

The chain uses TRBV27 and TRBJ2-7; D is perhaps TRBD2 (5 bases). The CDR3 consists of 14 residues. V gave up 3 bases and J gave up 0 bases, with 9 bases separating them. Germline lookup yields CDR1 MNHEY and CDR2 SMNVEV (reference sequence). This CDR3 reads CASSFGVSSYEQYF. CDR3 DNA: TGTGCCAGCAGTTTCGGGGTTAGCTCCTACGAGCAGTACTTC.

This clone came up once. The junction departs from the called germline gene at one end, perhaps through a read error. The V call is TRBV30, the J call TRBJ2-6, with D tentatively TRBD1 (5 bases). Germline CDR1 is GTSNPN and CDR2 is SVGIG (reference sequence). The CDR3 has 15 residues. DNA for the CDR3: TGTGCCTGGAGTGTAGGCGGTTCTGGGGCCAACGGCCTGACTTTC. This codes for CAWSVGGSGANGLTF.

Here the CDR3 DNA reads TGCAGCGTTGTCGGACTCCTATCGGAGACCCAGTACTTC. Amino acids: CSVVGLLSETQYF. The gene calls are TRBV29-1 and TRBJ2-5, with TRBD2 as a possible D gene (5 bases). The germline CDR1 and CDR2 sequences are SQVTM and ANQGSEA. This CDR3 comprises 13 residues. The V and J ends lost 4 bases and 5 bases respectively, with 14 bases between them. The whole variable domain, filled in from reference TRBV29-1 and TRBJ2-5, reads SAVISQKPSRDICQRGTSLTIQCQVDSQVTMMFWYRQQPGQSLTLIATANQGSEATYESGFVIDKFPISRPNLTFSTLTVSNMSPEDSSIYLCSVVGLLSETQYFGPGTRLLVL.

This clone appeared a single time. The chain employs TRBV2 and TRBJ2-3, with D perhaps TRBD2 (6 bases). The CDR3 is made up of 17 amino acids. Germline CDR1 SNHLY, CDR2 FYNNEI. Trimming removed 0 bases at V and 2 bases at J, with 15 bases between. CDR3: CASSEAPPASVTDTQYF. The CDR3 nucleotides read TGTGCCAGCAGTGAAGCCCCCCCTGCTAGCGTCACAGATACGCAGTATTTT.

The chain carries TRBV7-8 and TRBJ1-1; D is undetermined. Germline V gives CDR1 SGHVS, CDR2 FQNEAQ. The V and J ends lost 1 base and 0 bases respectively, with 9 bases between them. CDR3 length equals 15 residues. The CDR3, as DNA: TGTGCCAGCAGCTTAGGGTTAAGCATGAACACTGAAGCTTTCTTT. Translation gives CASSLGLSMNTEAFF.

The genes are TRBV11-2 and TRBJ2-7; D gene ambiguous. The CDR3 runs to 13 residues. V dropped 1 base and J dropped 3 bases, with 7 bases sitting between them. Germline loops: CDR1 SGHAT, CDR2 FQNNGV. The CDR3 spells CASSLVVYYEQYF. CDR3 bases: TGTGCCAGCAGCTTAGTGGTCTACTACGAGCAGTACTTC.

CDR3 in amino acids: CASSAATGSGNTIYF. The CDR3 DNA sequence: TGCGCCAGCAGCGCTGCCACAGGATCTGGAAACACCATATATTTT. This sequence joins TRBV5-1 and TRBJ1-3, with D possibly being TRBD1 (5 bases). V was clipped by 4 bases and J by 1 base, with 12 bases between them. CDR1 and CDR2 from the germline V gene are SGHRS and YFSETQ. This CDR3 has 15 amino acids.

The chain has TRBV6-5 and TRBJ1-1; tentatively, D is TRBD1 (5 bases). Germline V lookup: CDR1 MNHEY, CDR2 SVGAGI. The CDR3 totals 14 residues. V was cut by 2 bases and J by 5 bases, with 12 bases left in between. CDR3 nucleotides: TGTGCCAGCAGTTACCCAGGGCAGAGGACTGAAGCTTTCTTT. It codes for CASSYPGQRTEAFF.

As concerns this clone: Other DNA sequences within the sample encode an identical CDR3. This chain links TRBV27 with TRBJ2-7; TRBD2 matches 10 bases. The CDR3 covers 12 residues. Germline V gene lookup returns CDR1 MNHEY and CDR2 SMNVEV (reference sequence). V was pared by 7 bases and J by 4 bases, with 1 base of the junction left unmatched. The CDR3 here is CASKTSGYEQYF. The CDR3 DNA sequence: TGTGCCAGCAAGACTAGCGGGTACGAGCAGTACTTC.